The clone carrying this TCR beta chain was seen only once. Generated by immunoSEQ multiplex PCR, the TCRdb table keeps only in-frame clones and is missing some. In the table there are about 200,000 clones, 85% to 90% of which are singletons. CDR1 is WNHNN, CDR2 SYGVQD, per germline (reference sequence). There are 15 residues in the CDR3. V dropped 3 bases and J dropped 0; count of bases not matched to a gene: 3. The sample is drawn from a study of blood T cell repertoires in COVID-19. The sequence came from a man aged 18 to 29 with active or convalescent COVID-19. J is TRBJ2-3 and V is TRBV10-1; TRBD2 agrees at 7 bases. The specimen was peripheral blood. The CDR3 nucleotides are TGCGCCAGCAGTGACGGGGGGTTGAGCACAGATACGCAGTATTTT. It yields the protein CASSDGGLSTDTQYF.